The 17 T cell receptor beta chains below were found in one sample sequenced in a study of shared clonotypes between healthy human individuals. Clones were read by immunoSEQ multiplex PCR, and TCRdb kept only the in-frame ones, dropping some. Among about 2.1 million clones listed, roughly 93% were seen once. CD45RO negativity and positive selection for CCR7 defined naive CD8 cells, a population that excluded terminally differentiated effector memory CD45RA+ cells. The sequencing sample was made of naive CD8+ T cells from PBMCs. The receptors were sampled from a man aged 18 to 30 in good health. Some clones in this sample may be carry-over from other donors' samples.

The chain employs TRBV5-6 and TRBJ2-1; 8 bases agree with TRBD1. This CDR3 is built from 15 residues. Trimming cost V 4 bases and J 6 bases; bases outside gene matches: 9. Germline CDR1 SGHDT, CDR2 YYEEEE. The CDR3 loop is CASSLLTGATNEQFF. In DNA, the CDR3 is TGTGCCAGCAGCCTACTGACAGGGGCCACCAATGAGCAGTTCTTC.

This chain joins TRBV28 and TRBJ1-5; TRBD1 agrees at 11 bases. This CDR3 region has 17 residues. Germline V lookup: CDR1 MDHEN, CDR2 SYDVKM. V trimming: 6 bases; J trimming: 6 bases; junction bases outside the gene matches: 13. The CDR3 is CASSSHKRTGGVQPQHF. For the CDR3, the DNA is TGTGCCAGCAGCTCACACAAACGGACAGGGGGCGTTCAGCCCCAGCATTTT.

The CDR3 nucleotides read TGTGCCAGCAGTGAAGCAATTGGTGGGGCACGCACCGGGGAGCTGTTTTTT. It specifies CASSEAIGGARTGELFF. V gene TRBV6-1 combines with J gene TRBJ2-2; D may be TRBD1 (5 bases). CDR1 and CDR2 from the germline V gene are MNHNS and SASEGT. V dropped 0 bases and J dropped 4 bases, with 15 bases sitting between them. The CDR3 length is 17 residues.

The chain carries TRBV27 and TRBJ2-7; D gene unclear. V was shortened by 3 bases and J by 0 bases, with 15 bases between the two germline ends. The CDR3 has 16 amino acids. From germline, CDR1 is MNHEY and CDR2 SMNVEV (reference sequence). The CDR3 protein is CASSFRSSPSSYEQYF. The CDR3, as DNA: TGTGCCAGCAGTTTTAGGTCCTCCCCAAGCTCCTACGAGCAGTACTTC.

The chain is built from TRBV15 and TRBJ2-7, with D perhaps TRBD2 (6 bases). This CDR3 has 15 residues. Trimming took off 1 base at V and 2 bases at J, with 12 bases between the two ends. The germline V gene encodes CDR1 LNHNV and CDR2 YYDKDF (reference sequence). For the CDR3, the DNA is TGTGCCACCAGCAGAGGCCGGGAGTACGCCTACGAGCAGTACTTC. Translation gives CATSRGREYAYEQYF.

This chain uses TRBV29-1 with TRBJ1-2; D possibly corresponds to TRBD1 (5 bases). Germline CDR1 reads SQVTM; CDR2 reads ANQGSEA. Trimming pared 3 bases from V and 6 bases from J, leaving 11 bases between. This CDR3 is built from 12 residues. As DNA, the CDR3 is TGCAGCGTTGACTATCAGGGTGATGGCTACACCTTC. This codes for CSVDYQGDGYTF.

This chain joins TRBV11-2 and TRBJ1-2, with 10 bases identical to TRBD1. The CDR3 spans 16 residues. The junction had 10 bases not matched to a gene; V was cut back by 2 bases and J by 7 bases. The germline CDR1 and CDR2 sequences are SGHAT and FQNNGV. CDR3 bases: TGTGCCAGCAGCTTATTTGGGGACAGGGGAGTCGGTGGCTACACCTTC. It translates to CASSLFGDRGVGGYTF.

This chain uses TRBV11-1 with TRBJ2-1; TRBD2 aligns across 9 bases. The CDR3 spans 19 residues. V trimming: 4 bases; J trimming: 0 bases; junction bases outside the gene matches: 13. Germline V gene data show CDR1 as SGHAT and CDR2 as FQDESV (reference sequence). The DNA for the CDR3 is TGTGCCAGCAGCTCCCGTAGTAGCGGGAGCCCCAGCTCCTACAATGAGCAGTTCTTC. Its protein product is CASSSRSSGSPSSYNEQFF.

The J gene is TRBJ2-7, the V gene TRBV27; 8 bases match TRBD2. Germline V CDR1 and CDR2: MNHEY, SMNVEV (reference sequence). The trim removed 7 bases at V and 2 bases at J, leaving 16 bases unmatched. This CDR3 spans 17 amino acids. CDR3 bases: TGTGCCAGCACCGGCCTAGCGGGTGAGGCCCTGCCCTACGAGCAGTACTTC. Translating gives CASTGLAGEALPYEQYF.

The gene calls are TRBV27 and TRBJ2-5; D is ambiguous. The CDR3 sequence is 14 residues long. Trimming removed 5 bases from V and 5 bases from J, with 15 bases in between. Looked up from germline, CDR1 is MNHEY and CDR2 is SMNVEV (reference sequence). Here the CDR3 DNA reads TGTGCCAGCAGTCCTATGTACCCGCGGGAGACCCAGTACTTC. This encodes CASSPMYPRETQYF.

The chain is built from TRBV9 and TRBJ1-1; TRBD1 aligns across 9 bases. CDR1 and CDR2 (germline): SGDLS, YYNGEE. The trim removed 4 bases at V and 0 bases at J, leaving 13 bases unmatched. There are 18 residues in the CDR3. The CDR3 reads CASSLIGGDREMNTEAFF. CDR3 in DNA: TGTGCCAGCAGCCTTATTGGAGGGGACAGGGAAATGAACACTGAAGCTTTCTTT.

The chain combines TRBV27 with TRBJ2-7; D gene uncertain. The V end lost 4 bases, the J end lost 1 base, and 8 bases lay between the germline ends. CDR3 length: 13 residues. Per the germline V gene, CDR1 is MNHEY and CDR2 is SMNVEV (reference sequence). The CDR3 DNA sequence: TGTGCCAGCAGTTCTTTTTTATCCTACGAGCAGTACTTC. It encodes CASSSFLSYEQYF.

The gene calls are TRBV7-9 and TRBJ2-5, with D uncertain. With 5 bases removed from V and 1 base from J, the gap between germline ends came to 11 bases. The CDR3 sequence is 14 residues long. CDR1 SEHNR and CDR2 FQNEAQ come from the germline V gene (reference sequence). The CDR3 loop is CASSTNQPQETQYF. CDR3 coding DNA: TGTGCCAGCAGCACGAACCAGCCCCAAGAGACCCAGTACTTC.

The genes are TRBV5-8 and TRBJ2-2; 10 bases map to TRBD2. Trimming removed 3 bases from V and 6 bases from J; junction bases left unmatched: 5. The CDR3 length is 15 residues. Germline V gives CDR1 SGHTS, CDR2 YDEGEE. CDR3 sequence (DNA): TGTGCCAGCAGCTACAGCGGGAGGGCCGCCGGGGAGCTGTTTTTT. Amino acids: CASSYSGRAAGELFF.

The CDR3, as DNA: TGTGCCAGTAGTATGACTGACAATCAGCCCCAGCATTTT. This codes for CASSMTDNQPQHF. The chain couples TRBV19 to TRBJ1-5; D remains ambiguous. The CDR3 has 13 amino acids. The germline gives CDR1 LNHDA, CDR2 SQIVND (reference sequence). V was cut by 3 bases and J by 3 bases, with 6 bases left in between.

V gene TRBV11-2 combines with J gene TRBJ1-2; 7 bases map to TRBD1. J was trimmed by 6 bases and V by 5 bases; bases with no gene match: 12. From germline, CDR1 is SGHAT and CDR2 FQNNGV. The CDR3 totals 15 residues. The CDR3 protein is CASSHTRDRVHGYTF. The CDR3 bases are TGTGCCAGCAGCCATACGAGAGACAGGGTGCATGGCTACACCTTC.

This clone is a singleton in its sample. Other nucleotide sequences from this sample produce the same CDR3. The chain is built from TRBV14 and TRBJ1-3; 7 nucleotides line up with TRBD1. From germline, CDR1 is SGHDN and CDR2 FVKESK. V was pared by 1 base and J by 0 bases, with 0 bases of the junction left unmatched. This CDR3 spans 15 amino acids. This chain's CDR3 is CASSQGQGSGNTIYF. In DNA form, the CDR3 reads TGTGCCAGCAGCCAAGGACAGGGCTCTGGAAACACCATATATTTT.